These 8 T cell receptor beta chains were sequenced from one sample in a study of T cells expressing NK-cell markers. TCRdb reprocessed the 5' RACE reads and stores each CDR3 protein as one record, lacking DNA. Recorded for this sample: approximately 150,000 distinct CDR3 sequences. The sequencing input was blood T cells: a sorted CD56 or NKG2C T cell subset, CD4+ or CD8+ T cells, or bulk PBMC T cells (not recorded which). These receptors came from a man between 18 and 35 years old in good health.

The chain is built from TRBV9 and TRBJ2-3. CDR3 length: 12 residues. Per the germline V gene, CDR1 is SGDLS and CDR2 is YYNGEE. CDR3 region: CASRRSADTQYF.

This chain connects TRBV7-2 to TRBJ1-1; no DNA is available, so the TRBD1 call from TCRdb remains unchecked. CDR3 length: 15 residues. In germline, CDR1 is SGHTA, CDR2 FQGNSA. The CDR3 here is CASSLAGQQNTEAFF.

The chain recombines TRBV7-9 with TRBJ1-2. The length of the CDR3 is 13 residues. Germline-derived CDR1 and CDR2 are SEHNR and FQNEAQ (reference sequence). The CDR3 loop reads CASRIGDNYGYTF.

The CDR3 loop is CATKVPDRADTQYF. V gene TRBV6-2 or TRBV6-3 combines with J gene TRBJ2-3; TCRdb indicates TRBD1, and absent DNA this call remains unverified. Germline values: CDR1 MNHEY, CDR2 SVGEGT. This CDR3 has 14 residues.

The gene calls are TRBV20-1 and TRBJ2-7; TCRdb reports TRBD1, a call that lacks DNA to check it against. From germline, CDR1 is DFQATT and CDR2 SNEGSKA (reference sequence). The CDR3 extends over 14 amino acids. The CDR3 reads CSAREQGSPPEQYF.

The chain uses TRBV5-6 and TRBJ2-1; the D call from TCRdb, TRBD1, cannot be confirmed without DNA. This CDR3 region has 15 residues. Germline values: CDR1 SGHDT, CDR2 YYEEEE. The CDR3 loop reads CASSLEGQGPPEQFF.

The J gene is TRBJ2-2, the V gene TRBV5-4; absent DNA, TCRdb's TRBD2 call cannot be checked. This CDR3 region has 20 residues. Per the germline V gene, CDR1 is SGHNT and CDR2 is YYREEE (reference sequence). The CDR3 loop reads CASSLGGYQGRNANTGELFF.

The chain recombines TRBV5-1 with TRBJ2-2; checking the TCRdb D call of TRBD2 is not possible without DNA. CDR1 and CDR2 from the germline V gene are SGHRS and YFSETQ. The CDR3 is 16 amino acids. CDR3 protein: CASSLVPQGGTGELFF.